A single sample is the source of the 27 T cell receptor beta chains below, sequenced in a study of shared clonotypes between healthy human individuals. Assay: immunoSEQ multiplex PCR; the TCRdb copy retains only in-frame clones and omits some. The repertoire holds roughly 2.5 million clones, with around nine tenths as singletons. Sequences were obtained from naive CD4+ T cells sorted from blood. Documented subset: CD45RA+ positively selected. These receptors were collected from a man younger than 35 in good health.

This chain uses TRBV11-2 with TRBJ2-3; no clear D. The CDR3 contains 14 residues. The germline V and J ends were trimmed by 4 bases and 6 bases, with 14 bases remaining between them. Germline V gene sequence: CDR1 SGHAT, CDR2 FQNNGV. The DNA of the CDR3 is TGTGCCAGCAGCTCTGTTCATCATGGGGATACGCAGTATTTT. Translated: CASSSVHHGDTQYF.

The gene calls are TRBV5-6 and TRBJ2-3; D tentatively reads TRBD1 or TRBD2 (6 bases each). The V end was cut by 4 bases, the J end by 3 bases, with 21 bases between. The CDR3 is 17 amino acids. Looked up from germline, CDR1 is SGHDT and CDR2 is YYEEEE. CDR3 sequence: CASSNWGAHPGTDTQYF. The CDR3 DNA follows: TGTGCCAGCAGCAATTGGGGGGCCCACCCCGGGACAGATACGCAGTATTTT.

Of note for this clone: Germline is not matched at one junction end, which may reflect a read error. This chain joins TRBV28 and TRBJ2-5; TRBD1 or TRBD2 may be the D gene (5 bases each). Germline-derived CDR1 and CDR2 are MDHEN and SYDVKM. CDR3 length: 15 residues. The CDR3 sequence: CASRLDTGGQQTQYF. Here the CDR3 DNA reads TGTGCCAGCAGACTTGATACAGGAGGCCAACAGACCCAGTACTTC.

V usage is TRBV7-9 and J usage is TRBJ2-6; possible D gene TRBD1, 6 bases. The length of the CDR3 is 16 residues. Germline values: CDR1 SEHNR, CDR2 FQNEAQ (reference sequence). V lost 4 bases and J 0 bases, leaving 10 bases between the germline ends. This CDR3 is CASSSTGLSGANVLTF. In DNA, the CDR3 is TGTGCCAGCAGCTCGACAGGTCTCTCTGGGGCCAACGTCCTGACTTTC. The full variable domain, with the rest looked up from reference TRBV7-9 and TRBJ2-6, is DTGVSQNPRHKITKRGQNVTFRCDPISEHNRLYWYRQTLGQGPEFLTYFQNEAQLEKSRLLSDRFSAERPKGSFSTLEIQRTEQGDSAMYLCASSSTGLSGANVLTFGAGSRLTVL.

The chain is built from TRBV7-2 and TRBJ1-2, with D possibly TRBD1 on 6 matching bases. Trimming removed 2 bases at V and 8 bases at J, with 21 bases between. Per germline, CDR1 SGHTA and CDR2 FQGNSA. The CDR3 loop spans 16 amino acids. The CDR3 sequence: CASSLQGRRGNSGYTF. The CDR3 region has the DNA TGTGCCAGCAGCTTACAGGGGCGTAGGGGGAATAGCGGCTACACCTTC.

This chain joins TRBV12-1 and TRBJ1-1; TRBD1 was called by the table and not checked on the DNA. TRBV12-1 is an annotated pseudogene. This CDR3 has 12 residues. This chain's CDR3 is CASSGLNREAFF. Written as DNA, the CDR3 is TGTGCCAGCAGCGGCCTGAACCGTGAAGCTTTCTTT.

This clone was seen a few times. The chain couples TRBV5-4 to TRBJ1-5; a possible D gene is TRBD1 (6 bases). This CDR3 contains 15 residues. The V end was cut by 0 bases, the J end by 7 bases, with 14 bases between. CDR1 is SGHNT and CDR2 is YYREEE in the germline V gene (reference sequence). The CDR3 reads CASSLEQGLWQPQHF. CDR3 bases: TGTGCCAGCAGCTTGGAACAGGGTCTTTGGCAGCCCCAGCATTTT.

A word on this clone: The sample carries other DNA sequences with the same CDR3. The rearrangement uses TRBV19 and TRBJ2-7, with D maybe TRBD2 (6 bases). Germline CDR1 and CDR2: LNHDA and SQIVND (reference sequence). Between the trimmed V and J ends, which lost 0 bases and 2 bases, there was a span of 8 bases. CDR3 size: 14 residues. This CDR3 reads CASSIEGGTYEQYF. The CDR3 coding sequence is TGTGCCAGTAGTATAGAGGGGGGAACCTACGAGCAGTACTTC.

V is TRBV5-6 and J is TRBJ2-5; D call uncertain. V lost 4 bases, J lost 1 base, and 11 bases lay in between. This CDR3 has 14 amino acids. Looked up from germline, CDR1 is SGHDT and CDR2 is YYEEEE. Here the CDR3 DNA reads TGTGCCAGCAGCGTGGGGTTACTCCAAGAGACCCAGTACTTC. The encoded protein is CASSVGLLQETQYF. Together with reference TRBV5-6 and TRBJ2-5, the CDR3 gives the full variable domain: DAGVTQSPTHLIKTRGQQVTLRCSPKSGHDTVSWYQQALGQGPQFIFQYYEEEERQRGNFPDRFSGHQFPNYSSELNVNALLLGDSALYLCASSVGLLQETQYFGPGTRLLVL.

V and J are TRBV2 and TRBJ2-2, with D possibly matching TRBD1 (6 bases). CDR3 size: 15 residues. V shed 7 bases and J shed 5 bases, with 17 bases lying between them. Germline V gene sequence: CDR1 SNHLY, CDR2 FYNNEI. CDR3 protein: CASILTGPWTGELFF. CDR3 DNA sequence: TGTGCCAGCATTCTGACAGGACCTTGGACCGGGGAGCTGTTTTTT. The entire variable domain, with the rest obtained from reference TRBV2 and TRBJ2-2, is as follows: EPEVTQTPSHQVTQMGQEVILRCVPISNHLYFYWYRQILGQKVEFLVSFYNNEISEKSEIFDDQFSVERPDGSNFTLKIRSTKLEDSAMYFCASILTGPWTGELFFGEGSRLTVL.

The genes are TRBV5-1 and TRBJ2-7; D unclear. Germline V gives CDR1 SGHRS, CDR2 YFSETQ. V dropped 0 bases and J dropped 2 bases, with 12 bases sitting between them. The CDR3 loop spans 15 amino acids. DNA of the CDR3: TGCGCCAGCAGCTTGGATGGGGATCCTACCTACGAGCAGTACTTC. Translated: CASSLDGDPTYEQYF.

The chain combines TRBV5-1 with TRBJ1-1, with 7 bases aligning to TRBD1. Looked up from germline, CDR1 is SGHRS and CDR2 is YFSETQ. The J segment lost 8 bases and the V segment lost 0 bases, leaving 10 bases of the junction unmatched. The CDR3 sequence is 15 residues long. The CDR3 nucleotides read TGCGCCAGCAGCTTGGGGGGGACAGACAGGGCCGAAGCTTTCTTT. Translating gives CASSLGGTDRAEAFF.

As regards this clone: Within the sample, other DNA sequences also encode this same CDR3. The V call is TRBV9, the J call TRBJ2-7; 7 positions match TRBD1. Trimming at V came to 0 bases and at J to 3 bases, leaving 3 bases not matched to a gene. CDR1 and CDR2 (germline): SGDLS, YYNGEE. This CDR3 has 14 residues. The CDR3 sequence is CASSVEAGGYEQYF. DNA for the CDR3: TGTGCCAGCAGCGTAGAGGCAGGGGGCTACGAGCAGTACTTC.

The V call is TRBV7-2, the J call TRBJ2-1; D is ambiguous. Per the germline V gene, CDR1 is SGHTA and CDR2 is FQGNSA. The CDR3 contains 13 residues. V was cut by 1 base and J by 6 bases, with 7 bases left in between. For the CDR3, the DNA is TGTGCCAGCAGCTTAGATTTCAGCAATGAGCAGTTCTTC. Its protein is CASSLDFSNEQFF.

V usage is TRBV2 and J usage is TRBJ2-7; D ambiguous. Trimming left V 0 bases short and J 3 bases short, with 12 bases between. The CDR3 runs 15 residues. Germline V gives CDR1 SNHLY, CDR2 FYNNEI. In nucleotides, the CDR3 is TGTGCCAGCAGTGAAGCCCCGACGAATAACTACGAGCAGTACTTC. As protein: CASSEAPTNNYEQYF.

This chain links TRBV7-2 with TRBJ1-2, with 9 bases identical to TRBD1. Germline values: CDR1 SGHTA, CDR2 FQGNSA. With 3 bases clipped from V and 2 bases from J, the junction kept 4 bases outside the gene matches. CDR3 length: 15 residues. The CDR3 DNA sequence: TGTGCCAGCAGCTTGGGACAGGGTAAAAACTATGGCTACACCTTC. Amino acid sequence: CASSLGQGKNYGYTF.

This chain uses TRBV7-2 with TRBJ1-5; D ambiguous. The CDR3 sequence is 18 residues long. Germline V lookup: CDR1 SGHTA, CDR2 FQGNSA. Trimming removed 0 bases from V and 0 bases from J, with 15 bases in between. CDR3 sequence: CASSLALSAVASNQPQHF. CDR3 nucleotides: TGTGCCAGCAGCTTAGCGCTATCAGCAGTAGCTAGCAATCAGCCCCAGCATTTT.

The V call is TRBV4-2, the J call TRBJ2-5; 9 nucleotides match TRBD1. Looked up from germline, CDR1 is LGHNA and CDR2 is YNFKEQ. The J segment lost 2 bases and the V segment lost 1 base, leaving 2 bases of the junction unmatched. CDR3 length: 15 amino acids. CDR3 nucleotide sequence: TGTGCCAGCAGCCAAGGGACAGGGGATCAAGAGACCCAGTACTTC. This codes for CASSQGTGDQETQYF.

The rearrangement uses TRBV7-9 and TRBJ1-2; tentative D call: TRBD1 (6 bases). The CDR3 is made up of 15 amino acids. From germline, CDR1 is SEHNR and CDR2 FQNEAQ (reference sequence). Trimming removed 6 bases at V and 4 bases at J, with 18 bases between. The CDR3 DNA reads TGTGCCAGCAGACCGGTGGACAGCGGACTCTATGGCTACACCTTC. Protein sequence: CASRPVDSGLYGYTF.

Comments on this clone: This sample includes further DNA sequences coding for the same CDR3. This chain connects TRBV5-1 to TRBJ1-1; the D is unclear. The ends were cut back, 0 bases at V and 1 base at J, with 7 bases in the middle. The CDR3 consists of 14 residues. CDR1 and CDR2 (germline): SGHRS, YFSETQ. Written as DNA, the CDR3 is TGCGCCAGCAGCTTGGGGGGAGGGAACACTGAAGCTTTCTTT. Amino acids: CASSLGGGNTEAFF.

This clone has only one observation. The V gene is TRBV6-6, the J gene TRBJ2-3; a weak D match, TRBD2 (5 bases). The CDR3 has 16 amino acids. V lost 10 bases to trimming and J lost 0 bases, with 20 bases between them. Per the germline V gene, CDR1 is MNHNY and CDR2 is SVGAGI (reference sequence). The CDR3 region is CATMGLAVTSTDTQYF. In nucleotides, the CDR3 is TGTGCCACCATGGGCCTAGCAGTAACTAGCACAGATACGCAGTATTTT.

V usage is TRBV23-1 and J usage is TRBJ2-4, with D unresolved. TRBV23-1 is an ORF; its function is uncertain. The CDR3 spans 15 residues. Trimming took 4 bases from V and 5 from J, leaving 15 bases between them. CDR3 nucleotide sequence: TGCGCCAGCAGTCGTCCCAGACCTGGCGAAAACATTCAGTACTTC. It is translated as CASSRPRPGENIQYF.

The chain links TRBV30 to TRBJ1-6; TRBD1 agrees at 7 bases. This CDR3 has 14 residues. The ends lost 3 bases at V and 7 bases at J; junction bases unmatched: 6. Germline V gene data show CDR1 as GTSNPN and CDR2 as SVGIG (reference sequence). As DNA, the CDR3 is TGTGCCTGGAGCGCCGGGACAGAAAATTCACCCCTCCACTTT. As protein: CAWSAGTENSPLHF.

The rearrangement joins TRBV11-2 to TRBJ2-5, with D maybe TRBD1 (7 bases). CDR3 length: 16 amino acids. With 5 bases removed from V and 0 bases from J, the gap between germline ends came to 16 bases. Germline CDR1 reads SGHAT; CDR2 reads FQNNGV. DNA of the CDR3: TGTGCCAGCAGCCCCAGGGGGACTCTGTACCAAGAGACCCAGTACTTC. This encodes CASSPRGTLYQETQYF.

The chain employs TRBV5-4 and TRBJ1-1; D is perhaps TRBD1 (6 bases). Germline V gives CDR1 SGHNT, CDR2 YYREEE (reference sequence). The CDR3 has 15 residues. The ends were cut back, 0 bases at V and 1 base at J, with 10 bases in the middle. This CDR3 reads CASSLGTATNTEAFF. DNA of the CDR3: TGTGCCAGCAGCTTGGGGACAGCGACGAACACTGAAGCTTTCTTT.

The rearrangement links TRBV27 to TRBJ2-7, with 7 bases matching TRBD1. The germline CDR1 and CDR2 sequences are MNHEY and SMNVEV (reference sequence). This CDR3 spans 16 amino acids. J gave up 6 bases and V 4 bases, and 15 bases lay outside the gene matches. This CDR3 is CASSSLWTGLGVEQYF. For the CDR3, the DNA is TGTGCCAGCAGTTCTCTCTGGACAGGCCTAGGGGTCGAGCAGTACTTC.

The chain has TRBV2 and TRBJ1-5; D may be TRBD1 (6 bases). CDR1 is SNHLY and CDR2 is FYNNEI in the germline V gene. This CDR3 is 15 amino acids long. V dropped 3 bases and J dropped 1 base, with 10 bases sitting between them. CDR3 DNA: TGTGCCAGCAGTGAGGGGGCTCTGAGCAATCAGCCCCAGCATTTT. This gives the protein CASSEGALSNQPQHF.